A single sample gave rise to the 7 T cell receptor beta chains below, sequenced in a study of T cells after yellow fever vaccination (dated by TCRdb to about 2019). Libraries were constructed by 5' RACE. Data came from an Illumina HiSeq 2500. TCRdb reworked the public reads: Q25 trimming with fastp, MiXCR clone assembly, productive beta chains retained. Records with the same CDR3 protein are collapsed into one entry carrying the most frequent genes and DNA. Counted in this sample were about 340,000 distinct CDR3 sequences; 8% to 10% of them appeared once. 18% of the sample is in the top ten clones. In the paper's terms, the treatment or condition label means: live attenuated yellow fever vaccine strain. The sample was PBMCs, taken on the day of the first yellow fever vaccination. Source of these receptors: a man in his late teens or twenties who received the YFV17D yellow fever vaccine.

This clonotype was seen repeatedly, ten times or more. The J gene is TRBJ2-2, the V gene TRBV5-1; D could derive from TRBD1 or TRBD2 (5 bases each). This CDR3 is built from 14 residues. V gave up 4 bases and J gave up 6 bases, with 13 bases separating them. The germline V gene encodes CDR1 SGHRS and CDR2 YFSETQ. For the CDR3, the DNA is TGCGCCAGCAGCAGTTCCGGGACCCCCGGGGAGCTGTTTTTT. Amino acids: CASSSSGTPGELFF.

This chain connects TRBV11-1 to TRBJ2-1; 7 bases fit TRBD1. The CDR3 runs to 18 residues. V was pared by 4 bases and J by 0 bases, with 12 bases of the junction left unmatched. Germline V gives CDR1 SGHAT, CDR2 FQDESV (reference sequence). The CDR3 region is CASSSRRGLVGSYNEQFF. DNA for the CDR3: TGTGCCAGCAGCTCGAGAAGGGGGCTGGTCGGCTCCTACAATGAGCAGTTCTTC. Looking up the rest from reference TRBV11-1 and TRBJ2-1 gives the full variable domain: EAEVAQSPRYKITEKSQAVAFWCDPISGHATLYWYRQILGQGPELLVQFQDESVVDDSQLPKDRFSAERLKGVDSTLKIQPAELGDSAMYLCASSSRRGLVGSYNEQFFGPGTRLTVL.

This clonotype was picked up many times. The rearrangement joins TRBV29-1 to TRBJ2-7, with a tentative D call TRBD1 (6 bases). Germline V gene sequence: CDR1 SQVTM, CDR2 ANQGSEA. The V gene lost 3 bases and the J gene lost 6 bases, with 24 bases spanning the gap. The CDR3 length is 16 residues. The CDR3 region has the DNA TGCAGCGTTGAGGGTCAGGGGAATCACCCAGGCCCCGAGCAGTACTTC. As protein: CSVEGQGNHPGPEQYF.

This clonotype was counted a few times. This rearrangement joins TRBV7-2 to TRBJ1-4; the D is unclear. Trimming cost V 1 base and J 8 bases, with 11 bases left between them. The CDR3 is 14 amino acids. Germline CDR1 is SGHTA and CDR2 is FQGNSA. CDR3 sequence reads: CASSLDKVGEKLFF. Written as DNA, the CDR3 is TGTGCCAGCAGCTTAGACAAGGTTGGAGAAAAACTGTTTTTT. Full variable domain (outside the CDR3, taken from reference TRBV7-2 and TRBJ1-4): GAGVSQSPSNKVTEKGKDVELRCDPISGHTALYWYRQSLGQGLEFLIYFQGNSAPDKSGLPSDRFSAERTGGSVSTLTIQRTQQEDSAVYLCASSLDKVGEKLFFGSGTQLSVL.

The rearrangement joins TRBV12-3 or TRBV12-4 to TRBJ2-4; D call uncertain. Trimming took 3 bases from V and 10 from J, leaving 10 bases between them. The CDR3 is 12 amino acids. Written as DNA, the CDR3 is TGTGCCAGCAGTTTTAACACCGATATTCAGTACTTC. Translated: CASSFNTDIQYF.

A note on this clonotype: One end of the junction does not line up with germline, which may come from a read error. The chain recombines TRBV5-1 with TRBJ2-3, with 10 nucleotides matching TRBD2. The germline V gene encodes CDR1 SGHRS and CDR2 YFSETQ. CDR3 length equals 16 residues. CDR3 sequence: CASSPLPAGGQDTQYF. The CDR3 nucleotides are TGCGCCAGCAGCCCCCTTCCAGCGGGGGGGCAAGATACGCAGTACTTT.

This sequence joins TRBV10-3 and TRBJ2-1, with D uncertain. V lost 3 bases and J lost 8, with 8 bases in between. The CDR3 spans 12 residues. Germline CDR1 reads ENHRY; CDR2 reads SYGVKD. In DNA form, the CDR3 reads TGTGCCATCAGTGAATTGGGCGATGAGCAGTTCTTC. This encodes CAISELGDEQFF.